This is a list of T cell receptor beta chains from one sample in a study of low-dose radiotherapy and immunotherapy resistance in tumors. One entry per CDR3 protein, called by TCRdb with MiXCR from the reads. The profile covers 95,000 to 100,000 distinct CDR3 sequences, with 20% appearing a single time and approximately 4% taken by the ten largest. Sample: PBMCs, taken after low-dose radiotherapy plus immunotherapy. These receptors were collected from a male donor with prostate cancer. Each CDR3 is given with its conserved first and last residue. A D gene is named only where the DNA matches it firmly. Rows give clone size only sometimes, using once, few, many, or a class for an expanded clone.

TRBJ2-3	.	.	TRBV6-6	TGTGCCAGCAGTCTCATGACAGTGTCTAGCACAGATACGCAGTATTTT	CASSLMTVSSTDTQYF
TRBJ2-2	many	.	TRBV20-1	TGCAGTCCAAGAATCCCGAACACCGGGGAGCTGTTTTTT	CSPRIPNTGELFF
TRBJ2-7	.	TRBD2	TRBV7-1	TGTGCCAGCAGCCTCCCGGGGGGGGCGCAGCGGGAGCAGTACTTC	CASSLPGGAQREQYF
TRBJ2-1	.	TRBD2	TRBV3-1	TGTGCCAGCAGCCAAGGCCAGACTAGCAACCTCTACAATGAGCAGTTCTTC	CASSQGQTSNLYNEQFF
TRBJ1-5	many	.	TRBV6-2/TRBV6-3	TGTGCCAGCTCCCGCCAGAATAGCAATCAGCCCCAGCATTTT	CASSRQNSNQPQHF
TRBJ2-1	many	.	TRBV6-2/TRBV6-3	TGTGCCAGCAGTTACTCGAGCTCCTACAATGAGCAGTTCTTC	CASSYSSSYNEQFF
TRBJ2-7	many	TRBD2	TRBV2	TGTGCCAGCAGTGAAGCTTGGAGCGGGGGCAGCTCCTACGAGCAGTACTTC	CASSEAWSGGSSYEQYF
TRBJ1-5	.	.	TRBV5-5	TGTGCCAGCAGCTTGGCTGGAGTTCATAGCAATCAGCCCAAGCATTTT	CASSLAGVHSNQPKHF
TRBJ1-4	many	.	TRBV2	TGTGCCAGCAGTGAAGATAGTGGGGACGTTGAAAAACTGTTTTTT	CASSEDSGDVEKLFF
TRBJ1-1	many	.	TRBV7-9	TGTGCCAGCAGCGACACAGGGAACACTGAAGCTTTCTTT	CASSDTGNTEAFF
TRBJ2-7	.	TRBD1	TRBV3-1	TGTGCCAGCAGCCGACAGGGACCCCCGGGCTACGAGCAGTACTTC	CASSRQGPPGYEQYF
TRBJ2-7	.	.	TRBV5-8	TGTGCCAGCAGCTTGGCTGGTCGGCCAGGGACCTACGAGCAGTACTTC	CASSLAGRPGTYEQYF
TRBJ2-6	many	TRBD2	TRBV3-1	TGTGCCAGCAGCCGAGCGGGGGGGCCGTTGAGGGGGGCCAACGTCCTGACTTTC	CASSRAGGPLRGANVLTF
TRBJ2-7	many	TRBD1	TRBV20-1	TGCAGTGCTCCACAGGGGGTTTCCTACGAGCAGTACTTC	CSAPQGVSYEQYF
TRBJ1-1	many	.	TRBV6-6	TGTGCCAGCAGTTACGAGGGGGGACGCACTGAAGCTTTCTTT	CASSYEGGRTEAFF
TRBJ2-3	many	.	TRBV19	TGTGCCAGTAGCGCCGGGACAGATACGCAGTATTTT	CASSAGTDTQYF
TRBJ1-2	many	TRBD1	TRBV25-1	TGTGCCAGCAGTGAATCGTTGACAGGGGGGAAGGGCTACACCTTC	CASSESLTGGKGYTF
TRBJ2-3	many	.	TRBV5-6	TGTGCCAGCAGCCAGAAGCTTATCGAAAGTGCGGATACGCAGTATTTT	CASSQKLIESADTQYF
TRBJ1-2	many	.	TRBV19	TGTGCCAGTACGCCAGGGCGCCGCTATGGCTACACCTTC	CASTPGRRYGYTF
TRBJ2-1	many	TRBD2	TRBV20-1	TGCAGTGCTAGCTCGGGACTAGCGGCCGGGGGCGGTGAGCAGTTCTTC	CSASSGLAAGGGEQFF
TRBJ2-7	.	.	TRBV5-5	TGTGCCTGCAGCGCTCGGACAGCCAAGACCTACGAGCAGTACTTC	CACSARTAKTYEQYF
TRBJ2-5	.	.	TRBV10-3	TGTGCCACCACCCCCCAAGGGACCGAAGAGACCCAGTACTTC	CATTPQGTEETQYF
TRBJ2-2	many	TRBD2	TRBV11-2	TGTGCCAGCAGCTCCTTTAGCGGGGGGGCCGGGGAGCTGTTTTTT	CASSSFSGGAGELFF
TRBJ2-2	many	TRBD1	TRBV10-3	TGTGCCATCAGTGAGTCAAACAGGGGTGGAACCGGGGAGCTGTTTTTT	CAISESNRGGTGELFF
TRBJ2-3	many	.	TRBV2	TGTGCCAGCATTCGACAGCGAGATACGCAGTATTTT	CASIRQRDTQYF
TRBJ2-2	many	.	TRBV5-4	TGTGCCAGCAGCGGGTCTATTAACACCGGGGAGCTGTTTTTT	CASSGSINTGELFF
TRBJ2-3	few	TRBD2	TRBV5-4	TGTGCCAGCAGCAGCAGCGGGGGGGCCGCAGATACGCAGTATTTT	CASSSSGGAADTQYF
TRBJ1-2	many	.	TRBV14	TGTGCCAGCAGCCAGACGGCGTATGGCTACACCTTC	CASSQTAYGYTF
TRBJ2-5	many	TRBD1	TRBV30	TGTGCCTGGAGTAAAAACAGGGGAGAGACCCAGTACTTC	CAWSKNRGETQYF
TRBJ1-5	many	TRBD1	TRBV23-1	TGTGCCAGCAGTCGCATCCGGGACAGGGAAGACCAGCCCCAGCATTTT	CASSRIRDREDQPQHF
TRBJ2-7	many	TRBD1	TRBV7-9	TGTGCCAGCAGCCCCCGGGACAGGCACCTCGAGCAGTACTTC	CASSPRDRHLEQYF
TRBJ1-6	many	.	TRBV7-2	TGTGCCAGCAGCTTATATGGGCGACAGTTTAATTCACCCCTCCACTTT	CASSLYGRQFNSPLHF
TRBJ2-2	.	.	TRBV12-3/TRBV12-4	.	CASSWDPEGTGELFFF
TRBJ2-7	many	.	TRBV27	TGTGCCAGCAGTTTGAGCTTTCAGGACGAGCAGTACTTC	CASSLSFQDEQYF
TRBJ1-5	many	.	TRBV7-2	TGTGCCAGCAGCTTATTAGGAGAGCAGGGGCAGCCCCAGCATTTT	CASSLLGEQGQPQHF
TRBJ1-1	.	.	TRBV19	TGTGCCAGTAGTATAGATTCTGAGAACACTGAAGCTTTCTTT	CASSIDSENTEAFF
TRBJ2-1	many	TRBD2	TRBV7-9	TGTGCCAGCAGCGCCGGGACTAGCGGGGGGGCCATCTTC	CASSAGTSGGAIF
TRBJ2-7	many	TRBD1	TRBV10-3	TGTGCCGCCGGCCCAGGGGGACAGGGGAGGACCTACGAGCAGTACTTC	CAAGPGGQGRTYEQYF
TRBJ2-2	many	TRBD1	TRBV4-2	TGTGCCAGCAGCCAAGGGACAGGGGGAAGGACCGGGGAGCTGTTTTTT	CASSQGTGGRTGELFF
TRBJ2-2	many	TRBD2	TRBV29-1	TGCAGCGTGGGAGGGGAAACCGGGGAGCTGTTTTTT	CSVGGETGELFF
TRBJ2-6	.	TRBD2	TRBV7-2	TGTGCCAGCAGCACGGGGGGGTCTGGGGCCAACGTCCTGACTTTC	CASSTGGSGANVLTF
TRBJ2-1	many	.	TRBV12-3/TRBV12-4	TGTGCCAGCAGTTATGGCAATGAGCAGTTCTTC	CASSYGNEQFF
TRBJ2-3	many	.	TRBV2	TGTGCCAGCAGTGAAAAGAGCTACACAGATACGCAGTATTTT	CASSEKSYTDTQYF
TRBJ1-1	many	TRBD1	TRBV5-4	TGTGCCAGCAGTCTGGGACGGGGACAGCATGAAGCTTTCTTT	CASSLGRGQHEAFF
TRBJ2-1	many	TRBD1	TRBV5-4	TGTGCCAGCAGCTTGGCCAGGGGGTGGCAGGGGGCCAACAATGAGCAGTTCTTC	CASSLARGWQGANNEQFF
TRBJ1-6	many	.	TRBV7-9	TGTGCCAGCACCCCGTCCCGGGGTTCACCCCTCCACTTT	CASTPSRGSPLHF